Listed below are T cell receptor beta chains from one sample, sequenced in a study of blood T cell repertoires in COVID-19. The repertoire was sequenced with immunoSEQ multiplex PCR; TCRdb's copy has only in-frame clones and lacks some. This table holds 170,000 or so clones, almost 80% found once. The sequenced sample was PBMCs or T cells enriched from blood (not recorded which). These receptor sequences come from a woman in her 50s who had recovered from COVID-19. Both conserved end residues are part of each CDR3. A D gene is named only where the DNA matches it firmly. The size field is filled for only some rows; it gives once, few, many or a size class.

cdr3_nt,cdr3_aa,clone_size,j_call,v_call,d_call
TGTGCCAGCAGCCGAGGACTAGCGGGAGGGTACGAGCAGTACTTC,CASSRGLAGGYEQYF,NA,TRBJ2-7,TRBV7-9,TRBD2
TGTGCCAGCAGCTTAGCTAGCGGGAGTAGCTACGAGCAGTACTTC,CASSLASGSSYEQYF,few,TRBJ2-7,TRBV7-6,TRBD2
TGTGCCAGCAGCATTGGACAGGGCGATGGCTACACCTTC,CASSIGQGDGYTF,NA,TRBJ1-2,TRBV6-4,TRBD1
TGTGCCAGCAGCCCTAGGCAGGGGGGATTAAATGGCTACACCTTC,CASSPRQGGLNGYTF,NA,TRBJ1-2,TRBV11-2,TRBD1
TGCGCCAGCAGCCAGGATGGTCAGGGCGCTGGGTGGAACGAGCAGTACTTC,CASSQDGQGAGWNEQYF,NA,TRBJ2-7,TRBV4-1,NA
TGTGCCAGCAGCGTAAGGACAGGGTTAGGGGGTGAGCAGTTCTTC,CASSVRTGLGGEQFF,NA,TRBJ2-1,TRBV6-5,TRBD1
TGTGCCAGCAGTTTGGTAACATATGGCTACACCTTC,CASSLVTYGYTF,NA,TRBJ1-2,TRBV28,NA
TGTGCCAGCAGCCTCGGGGAGGCATCCTACGAGCAGTACTTC,CASSLGEASYEQYF,NA,TRBJ2-7,TRBV3-1/TRBV3-2,NA
TGTGCCAGCAGCCCCATTACCCCCGACTACACAGATACGCAGTATTTT,CASSPITPDYTDTQYF,NA,TRBJ2-3,TRBV7-9,NA
TGTGCCAGCTCCAGGGGGGCTCAGCCCCAGCATTTT,CASSRGAQPQHF,NA,TRBJ1-5,TRBV6-5,TRBD1
TGTGCCAGTAGTATAGGCATACGAGCGCCTGGAAACACCATATATTTT,CASSIGIRAPGNTIYF,NA,TRBJ1-3,TRBV19,NA
TGTGCCAGCAGCCAAGATCGTGCGGGGCAGGATCGCACCGGGGAGCTGTTTTTT,CASSQDRAGQDRTGELFF,NA,TRBJ2-2,TRBV4-2,NA
TGCGCCAGCAGCCGTTCGGGGAAACTAGCGGGTTCTGCCGACTCCTACGAGCAGTACTTC,CASSRSGKLAGSADSYEQYF,NA,TRBJ2-7,TRBV5-1,TRBD2
TGTGCCAGCAGTTTAGGGGCCATTGGAGATGGCTACACCTTC,CASSLGAIGDGYTF,NA,TRBJ1-2,TRBV27,NA
TGTGCCAGCAGGGAGGGGTATGAGTATTTT,CASREGYEYF,NA,TRBJ2-3,TRBV2,NA
TGTGCCAGCAGCTTGGGCCTAGCGGCCTACAATGAGCAGTTCTTC,CASSLGLAAYNEQFF,NA,TRBJ2-1,TRBV5-4,TRBD2
TGTGCCAGCTCACCGACTAGCGGGACCCCACCGTTCTTC,CASSPTSGTPPFF,NA,TRBJ2-1,TRBV18,TRBD2
TGTGCCAGCTCACCACGCGGGGTCTCCTACAATGAGCAGTTCTTC,CASSPRGVSYNEQFF,NA,TRBJ2-1,TRBV18,NA
TGTGCCAGCAGCCCAAGACGAACGGGTGAAGCTTTCTTT,CASSPRRTGEAFF,NA,TRBJ1-1,TRBV13,NA
TGTGCCAGCAGCTCCCTACTAGCACATGAGCAGTTCTTC,CASSSLLAHEQFF,NA,TRBJ2-1,TRBV11-2,NA
TGTGCAAGTCGCTCAGAACACTGGACAGGGTTTTCCTACGAGCAGTACTTC,CASRSEHWTGFSYEQYF,NA,TRBJ2-7,TRBV12-2,NA
TGTGCCAGTAGTACGCCTAGCGGGAGCACAGATACGCAGTATTTT,CASSTPSGSTDTQYF,once,TRBJ2-3,TRBV19,TRBD2
TGTGCCAGCAGCACTAGCCCGGGGGTTCAGCCCCAGCATTTT,CASSTSPGVQPQHF,NA,TRBJ1-5,TRBV7-9,NA
TGTGCCAGCAGTCCGGCCGGGACAGGGCTCTCCGAGCAGTACTTC,CASSPAGTGLSEQYF,NA,TRBJ2-7,TRBV7-9,TRBD1
TGTGCCAGCAGTGGGACTAGCGGGCGACGTGACGAGCAGTACTTC,CASSGTSGRRDEQYF,once,TRBJ2-7,TRBV3-1/TRBV3-2,TRBD2
TGTGCCAGCAGCGGAAGACAGATGAACACTGAAGCTTTCTTT,CASSGRQMNTEAFF,few,TRBJ1-1,TRBV9,NA
TGTGCCACCAGTGATTTGATAGGGGCTCGTGGGAACACCGGGGAGCTGTTTTTT,CATSDLIGARGNTGELFF,NA,TRBJ2-2,TRBV24-1,NA
TGTGCCAGCAGCAGCGGGAGGCCGGCCGGGGAGCTGTTTTTT,CASSSGRPAGELFF,NA,TRBJ2-2,TRBV7-3,TRBD2
TGTGCCACCAGTACAGGGACGGCTGGAAACACCATATATTTT,CATSTGTAGNTIYF,NA,TRBJ1-3,TRBV24-1,NA
TGTGCCAGCAGCTTCGGACTAGCGGGTAGAGGGGTGCTGTTTTTT,CASSFGLAGRGVLFF,NA,TRBJ2-2,TRBV7-2,TRBD2
TGCGCCAGCAGCCAATCTTGGAGGACTACTAGCACAGATACGCAGTATTTT,CASSQSWRTTSTDTQYF,NA,TRBJ2-3,TRBV4-1,NA